This TCR beta chain was sequenced in a study of cytotoxic CD8 clonotypes in ibrutinib-treated CLL (TCRdb year 2021). Describing the broader study: The cohort had 11 relapsed/refractory and more than 14 treatment-naive patients; some 17 were IGHV unmutated. Responses were partial in roughly 24 patients and complete in 2; after median approximately 5.5 years follow-up, around 15 stayed in remission and about 12 progressed. The response samples were drawn at a median of around eleven months into treatment, with a range of about 6 to 36 months. An average of 255,043 productive templates and tens of thousands of productive rearrangements was obtained per sample. Of the roughly 90 participants in the trial, about 25 had longitudinal samples available. Cryopreserved peripheral blood mononuclear cells were obtained before treatment, at response, and at either sustained remission or disease progression. All remission and progressive disease samples were collected while patients were still receiving ibrutinib.

With respect to this clone: Its antigen has not been determined. Base quality data are lacking; no much larger clone is found one base away.

What the work shows at the level of the full study, not this receptor alone: At ibrutinib response clonality went up, during sustained remission it held steady, and at progression it dropped back toward baseline. Public clonotypes were rare and either contracted or stayed stable during treatment, and the rise in clonality at ibrutinib response reflected the expansion of private clonotypes. Lymph node repertoires were not examined, and the timing of sampling was not matched between patients in sustained remission and those whose disease progressed. Baseline clonality exceeded that of age-matched healthy donors and correlated strongly with circulating CD8+ T-cell counts.

Including the terminal cysteine and phenylalanine, the CDR3 comprises 14 residues. Only the CDR3 region is kept as DNA, spanning 42 bases read in frame from base 1. CDR1 and CDR2, per the germline V gene (reference sequence), are MNHEY and SMNVEV. Trimming removed 3 bases from V and 1 base from J, leaving 10 bases between the germline ends. Each clonotype received, on average, approximately 9.9x coverage in deep resolution sequencing performed on a MiSeq, where the target depth lay between 1 in 1 million and 1 in 200,000 T cells. The immunoSEQ hsTCRB Kit was used to generate TCR beta libraries. Turning to the authors' computational methods: ImmunoSEQ Data Assistant and ImmunoSEQ Analyzer were used for data analysis, and V, D and J genes were assigned according to IMGT definitions. Clonality, which ranges from 0 to 1, was calculated as one minus the normalized Shannon entropy of productive rearrangement frequencies. Only overrepresented clonotypes making up at least 0.05% of the repertoire of each patient were included in the public clonotype analysis. Thirteen age-matched healthy donor repertoires from immuneACCESS were used as controls for clonality. Sourced from immuneACCESS, this table was stored by TCRdb with only in-frame sequences that have V and J called. A share of the clones is absent; for the studies checked, an unresolved V gene accounts for under half, and the remainder has no known explanation. V and J calls and clone size follow that table, whereas D and trimming were derived from the DNA. The sample records 200,000 to 250,000 clones, more than 70% of which are singletons. About an eighth of the sample comes from the top ten.

The label giving this sample's time point can be read as: about a year on ibrutinib. For TCR beta library preparation, 1.5 to 2 micrograms of genomic DNA were isolated from cryopreserved PBMCs. Longitudinal blood samples from CLL patients on ibrutinib monotherapy were analyzed using high-throughput TCR beta sequencing. The patients took part in an open-label, single-center phase 2 trial of ibrutinib monotherapy. Recombination connected TRBV27 to TRBJ2-7, with no D gene named confidently. The receptor's source is a human donor with chronic lymphocytic leukemia. The sequencing here drew on PBMCs, taken after 12 months of ibrutinib treatment. The CDR3 sequence is CASSFQDPSYEQYF. In nucleotides, the sequence is TGTGCCAGCAGTTTCCAGGATCCGTCCTACGAGCAGTACTTC.